This TCR beta chain was retrieved from a study of beta chain features in type 1 diabetes (dated by TCRdb to between 2018 and 2020). Study-level background: Mean age, gender distribution, total cell number and subset yield did not differ between patients and healthy donors. Across all samples, fewer than 130 million sorted cells were examined, and cell number per subset correlated strongly with RNA yield. The study compared TCRB repertoires of sorted circulating CD4+ T cell subsets between recently diagnosed type 1 diabetes patients and matched healthy donors. Regulatory and stem cell-like memory subsets were obtained from only 8 patients and roughly eight healthy donors, while naive and central memory subsets were obtained from all 30 or so donors.

General study outcomes and caveats: Naive, central memory and regulatory TCRB repertoires appeared to be more similar among patients than among healthy donors. At VDJ recombination sites, type 1 diabetes patients had fewer insertions and more deleted nucleotides, which implies abnormalities in thymic rearrangement. Sequencing cDNA rather than genomic DNA could over-represent highly expressing activated cells, although activation and CD3 levels did not differ between groups. A moderate but significant shortening of TCRB CDR3 length was observed in type 1 diabetes patients in all four CD4+ subsets. Because the HLA sub-analyses included only small numbers of individuals, any influence of HLA type on TCRB rearrangement was left unresolved. PCR may preferentially amplify shorter templates, but because patient and control samples were amplified and corrected together, any resulting skew would affect both groups equally.

This clone was seen more than once but under ten times. There is no known antigen for this receptor. No base quality values were provided; no much bigger clone lies one nucleotide off. The entire isolated RNA was reverse transcribed using the High Capacity cDNA Reverse Transcription Kit, and thus expressed TCRB transcripts were sequenced. Naive, central memory and regulatory T cell samples underwent deep immunoSEQ sequencing, averaging about 3.57 million total reads per sample. Sorted cells were lysed in RLT buffer and RNA was extracted with DNase-treated RNeasy Micro or Mini kits, depending on cell number. Each cell subset was processed on its own to prevent cross-contamination, while patient and healthy donor samples were processed together. Using the immunoSEQ multiplex PCR, TCRB sequences were amplified from cDNA into 87-bp fragments spanning the CDR3 region. The amplicons were sequenced using the Illumina HiSeq platform. Regarding the original processing steps: Synthetic template baselines were used to correct PCR bias computationally, reads within Hamming distance 2 were collapsed together, and singletons that could not be merged were discarded. Reads were aligned to IMGT to assign V, D and J genes, CDR3 length, and insertions or deletions at six rearrangement sites. Within each subset, clonotype counts were normalized to the number of sorted cells before true diversity and Gini coefficients were calculated with the tcR R package. Repertoire sharing was quantified using the overlap coefficient calculated on TCRB nucleotide sequences. The table was pulled from immuneACCESS by TCRdb, which kept in-frame rearrangements only. Such tables lose some clones; where checked, under half of the loss comes from unresolved V genes, and the rest has no known cause. V and J calls and clone size are copied from that table; D and trimming were computed from the DNA. The sample table lists around 200,000 clones, roughly an eighth of them with a count of one. Of the sample, 0.62% is held by the ten largest clones.

Each donor gave one peripheral blood draw, averaging approximately 0.11 L, which was collected into heparinised tubes. Using a panel that included CD45RO, CCR7, CD25, CD127, CD95 and CD27, naive, central memory, regulatory and stem cell-like memory CD4+ T cells were sorted on a BD FACSAria II. Purity was above 95% for every sorted population. PBMCs were isolated right away by Lymphoprep density gradient centrifugation and were stained directly, without culture. So that batch effects would be minimized, each experiment stained and sorted samples in pairs, pairing one healthy donor with one patient. The sample taken for sequencing was central memory CD4+ T cells from blood. This TCR derives from a woman aged 18 to 35 in good health.

For the CDR3, the sequence is CASSIGDRGKNQPQHF. The DNA sequence reads TGTGCCAGTAGTATTGGGGACAGGGGAAAGAATCAGCCCCAGCATTTT. This chain joins TRBV19 to TRBJ1-5; a stretch of 10 junction bases matches TRBD1. V lost 3 bases and J lost 4 bases, and the count of bases not matched to a germline gene is 6. Taken from the germline V gene (reference sequence), the CDR1 and CDR2 loops are LNHDA and SQIVND. CDR3 length: 16 amino acids, cysteine to phenylalanine. The entry retains the CDR3 DNA only, 48 bases that are in frame from base 1.